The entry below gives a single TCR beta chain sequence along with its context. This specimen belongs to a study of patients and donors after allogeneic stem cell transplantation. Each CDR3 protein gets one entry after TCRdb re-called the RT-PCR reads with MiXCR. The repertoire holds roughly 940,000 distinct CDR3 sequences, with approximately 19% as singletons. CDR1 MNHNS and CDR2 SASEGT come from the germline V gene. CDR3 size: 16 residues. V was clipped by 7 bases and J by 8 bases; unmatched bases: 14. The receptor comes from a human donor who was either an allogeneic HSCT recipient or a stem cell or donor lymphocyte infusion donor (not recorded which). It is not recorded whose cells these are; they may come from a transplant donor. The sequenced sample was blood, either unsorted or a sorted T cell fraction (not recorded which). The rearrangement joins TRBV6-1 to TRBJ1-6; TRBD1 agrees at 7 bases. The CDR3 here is CASTRPRDRYYSPLHF. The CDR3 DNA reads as TGTGCCAGCACCAGACCCCGGGACAGATACTATTCACCCCTCCACTTT.